Each of the 31 T cell receptor beta chains below was sequenced from the same sample in a study of cytomegalovirus exposure and HLA in healthy donors. Primers included in the PCR were 60 Vbeta and 13 Jbeta primers. Some clones are missing from TCRdb's copy, which holds only in-frame ones; the method was immunoSEQ multiplex PCR. The data show around 120,000 clones, with roughly 80% seen just once and 1.8% held by the top ten. The material sequenced was PBMCs. The receptors come from a young man in good health and CMV-seronegative.

There are a few counts of this clone. V and J are TRBV5-1 and TRBJ2-3; 11 bases match TRBD2. The CDR3 has 14 residues. The junction had 6 bases not matched to a gene; V was cut back by 9 bases and J by 3 bases. Germline CDR1 and CDR2: SGHRS and YFSETQ. As DNA, the CDR3 is TGCGCCACCCAGACTAGCGGGGCAACAGATACGCAGTATTTT. Protein product: CATQTSGATDTQYF.

The rearrangement links TRBV6-5 to TRBJ1-5; D gene ambiguous. The CDR3 extends over 13 amino acids. CDR1 is MNHEY and CDR2 is SVGAGI in the germline V gene. Trimming took off 0 bases at V and 7 bases at J, with 7 bases between the two ends. The DNA of the CDR3 is TGTGCCAGCAGTTACTCGGAGGACCAGCCCCAGCATTTT. The encoded protein is CASSYSEDQPQHF.

The V call is TRBV11-2, the J call TRBJ2-5, with D possibly TRBD2 on 6 matching bases. Germline assignment: CDR1 SGHAT and CDR2 FQNNGV. The CDR3 has 13 residues. Trimming took off 1 base at V and 5 bases at J, with 8 bases between the two ends. CDR3: CASSLVSGETQYF. The CDR3 DNA sequence: TGTGCCAGCAGCTTAGTAAGCGGGGAGACCCAGTACTTC.

This clone has more than one count but fewer than ten. V gene TRBV5-1 combines with J gene TRBJ1-2; tentative D call: TRBD1 (5 bases). The germline V gene encodes CDR1 SGHRS and CDR2 YFSETQ. The V end was cut by 3 bases, the J end by 6 bases, with 12 bases between. This CDR3 is built from 13 residues. The chain's CDR3 is CASSYYRTNGYTF. CDR3 sequence (DNA): TGCGCCAGCAGCTACTACCGGACAAATGGCTACACCTTC.

This clone has only a few counts. J is TRBJ2-3 and V is TRBV13, with D perhaps matching TRBD2 (6 bases). Between the trimmed V and J ends, which lost 6 bases and 0 bases, there was a span of 16 bases. From germline, CDR1 is PRHDT and CDR2 FYEKMQ (reference sequence). The CDR3 totals 16 residues. This chain's CDR3 is CASSSAYRGSTDTQYF. The CDR3 DNA sequence: TGTGCCAGCAGTTCCGCGTACCGGGGGAGCACAGATACGCAGTATTTT.

The V gene is TRBV7-6, the J gene TRBJ2-7; 7 nucleotides align to TRBD1. Germline values: CDR1 SGHVS, CDR2 FNYEAQ. V was pared by 5 bases and J by 0 bases, with 7 bases of the junction left unmatched. This CDR3 comprises 15 residues. CDR3 sequence (DNA): TGTGCCAGCAGCCTGGGGACAGTAAGCTCCTACGAGCAGTACTTC. It translates to CASSLGTVSSYEQYF.

This chain uses TRBV9 with TRBJ1-5; 9 bases fit TRBD1. With V trimmed by 3 bases and J by 7 bases, 17 bases remained unmatched. In germline, CDR1 is SGDLS, CDR2 YYNGEE. The CDR3 length is 18 residues. The CDR3 is CASSAGGTGTSRSQPQHF. CDR3 sequence (DNA): TGTGCCAGCAGCGCCGGAGGGACAGGGACATCGAGGAGCCAGCCCCAGCATTTT.

This chain links TRBV6-5 with TRBJ1-1, with TRBD1 identical over 7 bases. The CDR3 runs 13 residues. V shed 6 bases, J shed 4 bases, and the junction held 5 bases outside the gene matches. CDR1 is MNHEY, CDR2 SVGAGI, per germline. In DNA form, the CDR3 reads TGTGCCAGCAGCAGGGACAGCGGCACTGAAGCTTTCTTT. This sequence encodes CASSRDSGTEAFF.

This chain uses TRBV5-1 with TRBJ2-5, with D possibly TRBD2 on 6 matching bases. The CDR3 loop spans 16 amino acids. Germline CDR1 is SGHRS and CDR2 is YFSETQ. V was clipped by 0 bases and J by 5 bases, with 17 bases between them. The CDR3 nucleotides read TGCGCCAGCAGCTTGGTGCCGGGGACTCTCGGGGAGACCCAGTACTTC. It encodes CASSLVPGTLGETQYF.

The chain links TRBV27 to TRBJ1-2; a weak D match, TRBD1 (6 bases). The V and J ends lost 3 bases and 1 base respectively, with 12 bases between them. The germline gives CDR1 MNHEY, CDR2 SMNVEV (reference sequence). This CDR3 is 15 amino acids long. CDR3 DNA sequence: TGTGCCAGCAGTTTCCGAGGGGGAAATAACTATGGCTACACCTTC. Translated: CASSFRGGNNYGYTF.

The genes are TRBV2 and TRBJ2-2; D is uncertain. The CDR3 consists of 15 residues. Trimming stripped 7 bases from V and 3 bases from J, with 15 bases between. Germline V gives CDR1 SNHLY, CDR2 FYNNEI. CDR3 residues: CASNNFLPDTGELFF. The CDR3 DNA sequence: TGTGCCAGCAATAATTTTTTGCCAGACACCGGGGAGCTGTTTTTT. Based on the CDR3 plus reference TRBV2 and TRBJ2-2, the full variable domain is EPEVTQTPSHQVTQMGQEVILRCVPISNHLYFYWYRQILGQKVEFLVSFYNNEISEKSEIFDDQFSVERPDGSNFTLKIRSTKLEDSAMYFCASNNFLPDTGELFFGEGSRLTVL.

CDR3 amino acids: CASSPRIGSPLYSNQPQHF. The DNA for the CDR3 is TGTGCCAGCAGCCCGAGGATAGGCTCACCCCTTTATAGCAATCAGCCCCAGCATTTT. This chain joins TRBV11-3 and TRBJ1-5; D is unclear. V dropped 5 bases and J dropped 0 bases, with 23 bases sitting between them. The CDR3 length is 19 residues. The V gene's germline CDR1 is SGHNT and CDR2 YENEEA.

This chain connects TRBV6-1 to TRBJ1-1, with D unresolved. Trimming took 3 bases from V and 3 from J, leaving 11 bases between them. The germline CDR1 and CDR2 sequences are MNHNS and SASEGT. This CDR3 contains 14 residues. For the CDR3, the DNA is TGTGCCAGCAGTGATGAGGGAAGAGACACTGAAGCTTTCTTT. Protein sequence: CASSDEGRDTEAFF.

This chain links TRBV11-2 with TRBJ2-7; no definite D call. The length of the CDR3 is 12 residues. V lost 4 bases and J lost 4, with 8 bases in between. From germline, CDR1 is SGHAT and CDR2 FQNNGV. CDR3 nucleotides: TGTGCCAGCAGCTCGCCAGTGTACGAGCAGTACTTC. This codes for CASSSPVYEQYF.

J is TRBJ1-4 and V is TRBV2; TRBD1 aligns across 8 bases. The CDR3 is 15 amino acids. V lost 3 bases to trimming and J lost 8 bases; unmatched junction nucleotides: 8. CDR1 and CDR2 from the germline V gene are SNHLY and FYNNEI. The CDR3 loop reads CASSDGGTGGEKLFF. In DNA form, the CDR3 reads TGTGCCAGCAGTGATGGGGGGACAGGTGGAGAAAAACTGTTTTTT.

The rearrangement uses TRBV5-1 and TRBJ2-1, with 11 bases that match TRBD2. The V segment lost 5 bases and the J segment 8 bases; nucleotides outside the gene matches: 9. This CDR3 spans 15 amino acids. The germline V gene encodes CDR1 SGHRS and CDR2 YFSETQ. CDR3: CASSFLAGGADEQFF. As DNA, the CDR3 is TGCGCCAGCAGTTTCCTAGCGGGGGGCGCGGATGAGCAGTTCTTC. The full variable domain, its missing parts supplied by reference TRBV5-1 and TRBJ2-1, is KAGVTQTPRYLIKTRGQQVTLSCSPISGHRSVSWYQQTPGQGLQFLFEYFSETQRNKGNFPGRFSGRQFSNSRSEMNVSTLELGDSALYLCASSFLAGGADEQFFGPGTRLTVL.

The V and J genes are TRBV14 and TRBJ1-1, with 7 bases matching TRBD1. The CDR3 consists of 15 residues. J lost 1 base, V lost 2 bases, and 4 bases had no gene match. Germline CDR1 reads SGHDN; CDR2 reads FVKESK. CDR3: CASSQRQGGNTEAFF. For the CDR3, the DNA is TGTGCCAGCAGCCAAAGACAGGGCGGGAACACTGAAGCTTTCTTT. The full variable domain, rest sourced from reference TRBV14 and TRBJ1-1, is EAGVTQFPSHSVIEKGQTVTLRCDPISGHDNLYWYRRVMGKEIKFLLHFVKESKQDESGMPNNRFLAERTGGTYSTLKVQPAELEDSGVYFCASSQRQGGNTEAFFGQGTRLTVV.

The V gene is TRBV5-4, the J gene TRBJ2-5; 7 bases agree with TRBD2. This CDR3 region has 15 residues. V gave up 4 bases and J gave up 5 bases; unmatched junction bases: 11. The V gene's germline CDR1 is SGHNT and CDR2 YYREEE (reference sequence). CDR3 DNA: TGTGCCAGCAGCCCTAATCGAGGGGAGGGGGAGACCCAGTACTTC. Translation: CASSPNRGEGETQYF. Complete variable domain (other parts from reference TRBV5-4 and TRBJ2-5): ETGVTQSPTHLIKTRGQQVTLRCSSQSGHNTVSWYQQALGQGPQFIFQYYREEENGRGNFPPRFSGLQFPNYSSELNVNALELDDSALYLCASSPNRGEGETQYFGPGTRLLVL.

This sequence joins TRBV6-6 and TRBJ2-7, with D possibly being TRBD1 (5 bases). V was trimmed by 2 bases and J by 2 bases, leaving 10 bases between them. There are 14 residues in the CDR3. CDR1 and CDR2 (germline): MNHNY, SVGAGI (reference sequence). CDR3 in DNA: TGTGCCAGCAGTTACGAGGACATTCCCTACGAGCAGTACTTC. The encoded protein is CASSYEDIPYEQYF.

The chain joins TRBV19 to TRBJ2-5; tentative D call: TRBD1 (7 bases). Germline CDR1 reads LNHDA; CDR2 reads SQIVND (reference sequence). Trimming removed 8 bases from V and 5 bases from J, with 15 bases in between. The CDR3 length is 13 residues. In nucleotides, the CDR3 is TGTGCCAGTTGCACAGGGGCGGGGGAGACCCAGTACTTC. This encodes CASCTGAGETQYF.

This clone was recorded only once. The rearrangement links TRBV27 to TRBJ2-7; D gene ambiguous. The V gene lost 2 bases and the J gene lost 0 bases, with 11 bases spanning the gap. Per the germline V gene, CDR1 is MNHEY and CDR2 is SMNVEV (reference sequence). The CDR3 is 15 residues long. In DNA, the CDR3 is TGTGCCAGCAGTTTAGGCACATTGTTCTCCTACGAGCAGTACTTC. It translates to CASSLGTLFSYEQYF.

This chain joins TRBV27 and TRBJ1-1; weak D call: TRBD1 (5 bases). Germline V lookup: CDR1 MNHEY, CDR2 SMNVEV (reference sequence). The CDR3 is made up of 16 amino acids. The V end was cut by 7 bases, the J end by 1 base, with 19 bases between. The CDR3 nucleotides are TGTGCCAGCACCGGAAAGTATCGGGGGGAGAACACTGAAGCTTTCTTT. Translating it yields CASTGKYRGENTEAFF.

V usage is TRBV11-1 and J usage is TRBJ1-1; TRBD1 matches 7 bases. The CDR3 loop spans 13 amino acids. Germline V gives CDR1 SGHAT, CDR2 FQDESV (reference sequence). After removal of 4 bases from V and 4 bases from J, the junction contained 3 bases not matched to a gene. As DNA, the CDR3 is TGTGCCAGCAGCTCCACAGGGGCCACTGAAGCTTTCTTT. Protein: CASSSTGATEAFF. Together with reference TRBV11-1 and TRBJ1-1, the CDR3 gives the full variable domain: EAEVAQSPRYKITEKSQAVAFWCDPISGHATLYWYRQILGQGPELLVQFQDESVVDDSQLPKDRFSAERLKGVDSTLKIQPAELGDSAMYLCASSSTGATEAFFGQGTRLTVV.

The V call is TRBV5-6, the J call TRBJ2-1; 16 positions agree with TRBD2. Germline values: CDR1 SGHDT, CDR2 YYEEEE. Trimming cost V 3 bases and J 12 bases; bases outside gene matches: 6. CDR3 length: 15 residues. CDR3 sequence: CASSSGLAGGPGQFF. The DNA for the CDR3 is TGTGCCAGCAGCTCGGGACTAGCGGGGGGGCCGGGGCAGTTCTTC. Supplemented by reference TRBV5-6 and TRBJ2-1, the full variable domain reads DAGVTQSPTHLIKTRGQQVTLRCSPKSGHDTVSWYQQALGQGPQFIFQYYEEEERQRGNFPDRFSGHQFPNYSSELNVNALLLGDSALYLCASSSGLAGGPGQFFGPGTRLTVL.

Points on this clone: The junction departs from the called germline gene at one end, perhaps through a read error. This chain links TRBV11-2 with TRBJ1-1; D call uncertain. The germline CDR1 and CDR2 sequences are SGHAT and FQNNGV. The CDR3 totals 14 residues. CDR3: CASSPRGGNAEAFF. The CDR3 nucleotides are TGTGCCAGCAGCCCACGGGGAGGGAACGCTGAAGCTTTCTTT.

This clone was found once. The chain joins TRBV2 to TRBJ1-2; possible D gene TRBD1, 5 bases. The V end lost 6 bases, the J end lost 4 bases, and 12 bases lay between the germline ends. The CDR3 is 13 residues long. Germline CDR1 SNHLY, CDR2 FYNNEI. The DNA of the CDR3 is TGTGCCAGCAGGGAGGGGTTGGGCTATGGCTACACCTTC. Its protein product is CASREGLGYGYTF.

The gene calls are TRBV7-9 and TRBJ1-6; D not resolved. V lost 2 bases, J lost 8 bases, and 4 bases lay in between. This CDR3 spans 12 amino acids. The germline gives CDR1 SEHNR, CDR2 FQNEAQ (reference sequence). CDR3 nucleotides: TGTGCCAGCAGCTTATCGGATTCACCCCTCCACTTT. Its translation is CASSLSDSPLHF.

This clone occurred a few times. The rearrangement joins TRBV2 to TRBJ2-5; D unresolved. V was pared by 3 bases and J by 4 bases, with 9 bases between. Germline CDR1 reads SNHLY; CDR2 reads FYNNEI. This CDR3 spans 13 amino acids. CDR3 bases: TGTGCCAGCAGTGATTCTCGGGTAGAGACCCAGTACTTC. It translates to CASSDSRVETQYF. Full variable domain (remainder filled in from reference TRBV2 and TRBJ2-5): EPEVTQTPSHQVTQMGQEVILRCVPISNHLYFYWYRQILGQKVEFLVSFYNNEISEKSEIFDDQFSVERPDGSNFTLKIRSTKLEDSAMYFCASSDSRVETQYFGPGTRLLVL.

V usage is TRBV6-6 and J usage is TRBJ1-1, with D perhaps matching TRBD1 (6 bases). The CDR3 consists of 15 residues. Germline V CDR1 and CDR2: MNHNY, SVGAGI (reference sequence). V was cut by 6 bases and J by 0 bases, with 14 bases left in between. The CDR3 nucleotides are TGTGCCAGCAGCGAAGACAGGACCATGAACACTGAAGCTTTCTTT. Translating gives CASSEDRTMNTEAFF.

This chain connects TRBV2 to TRBJ2-3; TRBD2 matches at 12 bases. Germline V gene sequence: CDR1 SNHLY, CDR2 FYNNEI. This CDR3 comprises 18 residues. J lost 3 bases, V lost 6 bases, and 13 bases had no gene match. CDR3 nucleotides: TGTGCCAGCAGCGCCGGACTAGCGGGGTCAAGGGGAACAGATACGCAGTATTTT. It codes for CASSAGLAGSRGTDTQYF.

The sample holds a few counts of this clone. The chain couples TRBV7-2 to TRBJ2-1; D unclear. Trimming took 0 bases from V and 3 from J, leaving 12 bases between them. Germline CDR1 SGHTA, CDR2 FQGNSA. The CDR3 is 16 amino acids. The CDR3 DNA reads TGTGCCAGCAGCTTAGCGCCGAGTCCCCTCTACAATGAGCAGTTCTTC. As protein: CASSLAPSPLYNEQFF.